This TCR beta chain was identified during a study of blood T cell repertoires in COVID-19 (dated by TCRdb to 2020 to 2022). As for the study more broadly: Samples from collaborators originated in the United States, Italy and Spain and spanned both the acute and convalescent phases of COVID-19. Where HLA class I and class II types were available, the types were taken from metadata supplied by the sample provider, not from assay-based typing. A freely available public database, intended as a resource for researchers studying the immune response to SARS-CoV-2, is where the repertoires were released. Sample metadata almost always included a de-identified subject ID, COVID-19 status, age in years and sex. Samples came from the ongoing ImmuneRACE study (first 160 participants) plus 1,254 subjects from 6 global collaborators. Deeply sampled blood TCRbeta repertoires from subjects exposed to, actively infected with, or recovered from COVID-19 were included in the dataset. The material from the prospective study consisted of cDNA or gDNA derived from T cells, B-cell-depleted T cells, or PBMCs. On the study overall, not on this receptor specifically: The quantity of clinical and demographic metadata differed by source and by participant and was supplied without curation.

The CDR3, cysteine through phenylalanine, is 13 amino acids long. Just CDR3 DNA is preserved here, 39 bases in frame from base 1. The germline V gene specifies MGHDK as CDR1 and SYGVNS as CDR2. Unmatched junction bases come to 6, with V trimmed by 3 bases and J by 8 bases. Points on this clone: The antigen this receptor binds is unknown. No much larger clone is present one base from it, and per-base qualities are unavailable.

The immunoSEQ Assay, a bias-controlled multiplex PCR, was used to amplify TCRbeta CDR3 regions from genomic DNA. In the original analysis: Nucleated cell counts per sample were estimated from amplification of reference gene primers within the assay. Sequence reads were collapsed and filtered to measure the absolute abundance of every unique TCRbeta CDR3 rearrangement. For each sample, productive Simpson clonality was calculated as the square root of Simpson's diversity index over productive rearrangements. What TCRdb holds here is the immuneACCESS table cut down to in-frame rearrangements. Part of the clones is not present; checked against another copy, under half of the missing clones reflect an unresolved V gene, and the others are unexplained. V and J calls and clone size are as listed in that table; D and trimming were resolved from the DNA. The sample table contains 35,000 to 40,000 clones; only one count was recorded for more than 70% of them. The ten largest clonotypes hold about 35% of the sample.

Each collaborating institution followed its own protocols to collect whole blood in K2EDTA tubes. For TCRbeta analysis, collaborators shipped samples as frozen whole blood, isolated PBMCs, or DNA extracted from either of those sample types. The sequencing input was peripheral blood. This clonotype originated in a man aged 70 or older with active COVID-19. This receptor chain uses TRBV25-1 and TRBJ1-2; 7 central nucleotides agree with TRBD1. CDR3 sequence: CASSDDRVGGYTF. Here is the DNA: TGTGCCAGCAGTGACGACAGGGTAGGAGGCTACACCTTC.